These T cell receptor beta chains were read from a single sample in a study of long-term antiretroviral therapy in people with HIV. The method was immunoSEQ multiplex PCR; TCRdb's version includes in-frame clones alone and lacks a portion of them. The sample yields roughly 14,000 clones, about 86% seen once. Source: unsorted PBMCs, taken around 2.3 years before starting antiretroviral therapy. All receptors derive from a woman aged 30 to 39 with HIV. Both conserved end residues are part of each CDR3. Fields, in order: J gene, clone size, D gene, V gene, CDR3 protein, CDR3 DNA. The D gene is left open where the match is weak. Not all rows give a size; the values are once, few, many and, for expanded clones, a class.

>TRBJ1-3|-|-|TRBV30
CAWSVHHSGSSGNTIYF
TGTGCCTGGAGTGTACACCACTCAGGGAGCTCTGGAAACACCATATATTTT
>TRBJ1-2|-|-|TRBV5-4
CASSLGQNYGYTF
TGTGCCAGCAGCTTGGGACAGAACTATGGCTACACCTTC
>TRBJ2-5|once|-|TRBV7-3
CASSPSGPGETQYF
TGTGCCAGCAGCCCCTCCGGACCTGGGGAGACCCAGTACTTC
>TRBJ2-5|-|-|TRBV5-1
CASSRAGPRETQYF
TGCGCCAGCAGCAGAGCCGGGCCTAGGGAGACCCAGTACTTC
>TRBJ1-1|-|TRBD1|TRBV18
CASSPPDRGSFGNTEAFF
TGTGCCAGCTCACCCCCTGACAGGGGAAGTTTCGGGAACACTGAAGCTTTCTTT
>TRBJ1-5|-|-|TRBV30
CAWSGGYSNQPQHF
TGTGCCTGGAGTGGGGGTTATAGCAATCAGCCCCAGCATTTT
>TRBJ1-1|-|TRBD1|TRBV7-9
CASSLGGTGSENTEAFF
TGTGCCAGCAGCTTAGGGGGGACAGGGTCAGAGAACACTGAAGCTTTCTTT
>TRBJ1-5|-|-|TRBV19
CASSIGNQPQHF
TGTGCCAGTAGTATCGGCAATCAGCCCCAGCATTTT
>TRBJ1-1|few|-|TRBV4-3
CASSPSRVGADEEAFF
TGCGCCAGCAGCCCCTCCAGGGTCGGGGCCGATGAGGAAGCTTTCTTT
>TRBJ1-2|-|-|TRBV18
CASSPRDPSTNYGYTF
TGTGCCAGCTCACCACGCGACCCTAGCACTAACTATGGCTACACCTTC
>TRBJ2-7|-|TRBD1|TRBV18
CASSPTTGGDEQYF
TGTGCCAGCTCACCGACGACAGGGGGCGACGAGCAGTACTTC
>TRBJ1-1|-|-|TRBV14
CASALGRGNTEAFF
TGTGCCAGCGCTCTAGGGCGGGGGAACACTGAAGCTTTCTTT
>TRBJ2-7|few|-|TRBV5-6
CASSLGGSTYEQYF
TGTGCCAGCAGCTTGGGGGGGAGTACCTACGAGCAGTACTTC
>TRBJ1-5|few|-|TRBV10-3
CAAGQPNQPQHF
TGTGCCGCGGGGCAACCCAATCAGCCCCAGCATTTT
>TRBJ2-7|-|TRBD1|TRBV5-1
CASSLGQGDYEQYF
TGCGCCAGCAGCTTGGGACAGGGAGACTACGAGCAGTACTTC
>TRBJ1-1|-|-|TRBV6-6
CASSGGGTEAFF
TGTGCCAGCAGTGGGGGCGGGACTGAAGCTTTCTTT
>TRBJ2-3|-|-|TRBV19
CASRDLQPGADTQYF
TGTGCCAGTCGGGACTTGCAACCGGGGGCAGATACGCAGTATTTT
>TRBJ1-5|-|TRBD1|TRBV5-3
CARSLEGDRVVPRNQPQHF
TGTGCCAGAAGCCTGGAGGGGGACAGGGTAGTCCCGCGCAATCAGCCCCAGCATTTT
>TRBJ2-3|-|TRBD1|TRBV19
CASSRDRVTDTQYF
TGTGCCAGTAGTAGGGACAGGGTCACAGATACGCAGTATTTT
>TRBJ1-2|-|-|TRBV2
CASSVAGTVGYTF
TGTGCCAGCAGTGTTGCAGGGACCGTGGGCTACACCTTC
>TRBJ2-5|-|-|TRBV4-3
CASSQDRSEETQYF
TGCGCCAGCAGCCAAGATAGGTCAGAAGAGACCCAGTACTTC
>TRBJ2-3|-|-|TRBV19
CASSSLGDTQYF
TGTGCCAGTAGCTCCTTAGGGGATACGCAGTATTTT